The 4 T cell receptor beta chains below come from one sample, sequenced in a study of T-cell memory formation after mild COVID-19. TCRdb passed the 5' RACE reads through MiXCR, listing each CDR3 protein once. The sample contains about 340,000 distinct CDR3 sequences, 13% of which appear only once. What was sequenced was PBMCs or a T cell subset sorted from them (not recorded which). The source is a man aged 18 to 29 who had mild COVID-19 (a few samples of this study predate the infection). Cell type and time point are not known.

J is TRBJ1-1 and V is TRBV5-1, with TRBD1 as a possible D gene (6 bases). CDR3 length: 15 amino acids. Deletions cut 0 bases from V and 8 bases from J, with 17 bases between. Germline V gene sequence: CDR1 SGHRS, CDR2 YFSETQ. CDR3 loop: CASSLGGGPITEAFF. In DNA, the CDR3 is TGCGCCAGCAGCTTGGGAGGGGGTCCTATCACCGAAGCTTTCTTT.

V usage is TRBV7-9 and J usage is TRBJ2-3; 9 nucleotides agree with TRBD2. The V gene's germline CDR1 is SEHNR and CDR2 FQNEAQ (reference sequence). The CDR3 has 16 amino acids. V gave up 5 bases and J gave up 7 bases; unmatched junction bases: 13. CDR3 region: CASSTGGLAGDNTQYF. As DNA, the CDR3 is TGTGCCAGCAGCACTGGGGGGTTAGCGGGGGATAATACGCAGTATTTT.

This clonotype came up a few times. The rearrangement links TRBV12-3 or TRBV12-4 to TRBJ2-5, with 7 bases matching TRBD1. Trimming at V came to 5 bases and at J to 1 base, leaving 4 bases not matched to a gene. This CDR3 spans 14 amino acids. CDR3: CASSQGQSQETQYF. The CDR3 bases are TGTGCCAGCAGTCAGGGACAGAGCCAAGAGACCCAGTACTTC.

CDR3 in amino acids: CASSPTAGLNTEAFF. In nucleotides, the CDR3 is TGCGCCAGCAGCCCAACCGCAGGGTTGAACACTGAAGCTTTCTTT. The chain carries TRBV5-1 and TRBJ1-1; D may be TRBD1 (5 bases). V lost 4 bases and J lost 0, with 13 bases in between. The CDR3 loop spans 15 amino acids. CDR1 and CDR2 from the germline V gene are SGHRS and YFSETQ.